This is a list of T cell receptor beta chains from one sample in a study of blood T cell repertoires in COVID-19. Generated by immunoSEQ multiplex PCR, the TCRdb table keeps only in-frame clones and is missing some. The profile covers a few hundred thousand clones, with 88% appearing a single time and 7% to 10% taken by the ten largest. What was sequenced was PBMCs or T cells enriched from blood (not recorded which). The receptors shown here come from a woman in her fifties or sixties who had recovered from COVID-19. The CDR3 runs from the conserved cysteine through the conserved F or W. Fields, in order: J gene, D gene, V gene, clone size, CDR3 DNA, CDR3 protein. D genes are given only for firm matches. Clone size is not always given. Where it is, it says once, few, many or a class for expanded clones.

>TRBJ2-2|-|TRBV6-9|-
TGTGCCAGCAGTTTCCGGCGGACAGACACCGGGGAGCTGTTTTTT
CASSFRRTDTGELFF
>TRBJ2-3|-|TRBV6-5|-
TGTGCCAGCAGTCTACAGGGTAGGAGCACAGATACGCAGTATTTT
CASSLQGRSTDTQYF
>TRBJ1-2|-|TRBV28|-
TGTGCCAGCAGTACTAAGAGTCCCTATGGCTACACCTTC
CASSTKSPYGYTF
>TRBJ1-6|-|TRBV6-5|-
TGTGCCAGCAGTTACTCGGGGGGGAGTGGCCCCCTCCACTTT
CASSYSGGSGPLHF
>TRBJ1-5|-|TRBV7-2|-
TGTGCCAGCAGCACCACAGGGTGGATGGGTAGCAATCAGCCCCAGCATTTT
CASSTTGWMGSNQPQHF
>TRBJ2-1|TRBD2|TRBV7-9|-
TGTGCCAGCAGCTTGGAGCGGGGGAGCTCCTACAATGAGCAGTTCTTC
CASSLERGSSYNEQFF
>TRBJ1-1|TRBD1|TRBV29-1|-
TGCAGCGACGTAACCGGGACAGGGGTTAAGAACACTGAAGCTTTCTTT
CSDVTGTGVKNTEAFF
>TRBJ1-6|-|TRBV12-5|-
TGTGCTAGTGGCTTTTGGCGGATCCGGGAGAGGGATTCACCCCTCCACTTT
CASGFWRIRERDSPLHF
>TRBJ2-7|-|TRBV6-6|-
TGTGCCAGCAGTTACTCGTCCCCACGTAGCTCCTACGAGCAGTACTTC
CASSYSSPRSSYEQYF
>TRBJ2-3|TRBD2|TRBV5-1|-
TGCGCCAGCAGCTTGAACGGACTAGCGGGGGGCTACACAGATACGCAGTATTTT
CASSLNGLAGGYTDTQYF
>TRBJ1-2|TRBD1|TRBV12-5|once
TGTGCTAGTGGCTTCGGACAGGGGGGTGGCAACTATGGCTACACCTTC
CASGFGQGGGNYGYTF
>TRBJ1-1|TRBD1|TRBV29-1|-
TGCAGCGTTCCCGGGACAGGGGGGGGGACTGAAGCTTTCTTT
CSVPGTGGGTEAFF
>TRBJ2-3|-|TRBV14|-
TGTGCCAGCAGCCAAGATTTTGGGTTAGCTACAGATACGCAGTATTTT
CASSQDFGLATDTQYF
>TRBJ1-1|TRBD1|TRBV2|-
TGTGCCAGCAGTTACTCAGGGGGAGAAGCTTTCTTT
CASSYSGGEAFF
>TRBJ2-3|-|TRBV5-6|-
TGTGCCAGCAGCTTCAGGACTTTCCGAGATACGCAGTATTTT
CASSFRTFRDTQYF
>TRBJ2-2|-|TRBV18|-
TGTGCCAGCTCACCGGACGGGACGAACACCGGGGAGCTGTTTTTT
CASSPDGTNTGELFF
>TRBJ1-2|-|TRBV5-4|-
TGTGCCAGCAGTTCAGGGAACAACTATGGCTACACCTTC
CASSSGNNYGYTF
>TRBJ2-3|-|TRBV7-2|-
TGTGCCAGCAGCTCCTACGGGGGGCGCACAGATACGCAGTATTTT
CASSSYGGRTDTQYF
>TRBJ2-1|TRBD2|TRBV24-1|-
TGTGCCACCAGTGTGACTAGCGGGGGGGCCGGGTACAATGAGCAGTTCTTC
CATSVTSGGAGYNEQFF
>TRBJ2-2|TRBD1|TRBV7-2|-
TGTGCCAGCAGCTTGACAGGGGGCGGACCCGGGGAGCTGTTTTTT
CASSLTGGGPGELFF
>TRBJ1-1|-|TRBV20-1|-
TGCAGTGCTAGTACAGCTAAGAACACTGAAGCTTTCTTT
CSASTAKNTEAFF
>TRBJ1-4|TRBD1|TRBV29-1|-
TGCAGCGTTGACCCGGGACAGGGTGAAAAACTGTTTTTT
CSVDPGQGEKLFF
>TRBJ2-3|TRBD2|TRBV5-1|-
TGCGCCAGCAGCCTCCGACTGACGGGGGGGTCAGATACGCAGTATTTT
CASSLRLTGGSDTQYF
>TRBJ2-3|-|TRBV27|few
TGTGCCAGCAGTACCCGCGGGGATGGGACAGATACGCAGTATTTT
CASSTRGDGTDTQYF
>TRBJ2-5|-|TRBV6-5|-
TGTGCCAGCAGGGGAGACGGGGAGACCCAGTACTTC
CASRGDGETQYF
>TRBJ2-1|-|TRBV5-1|-
TGCGCCAGCAGCTTGGATAGGGGCCCCTACAATGAGCAGTTCTTC
CASSLDRGPYNEQFF
>TRBJ2-2|-|TRBV18|-
TGTGCCAGCTCACATTCGCGGACGAACACCGGGGAGCTGTTTTTT
CASSHSRTNTGELFF
>TRBJ1-3|-|TRBV15|-
TGTGCCACCAGCAGGATCCCCGGGACAACTGGAAACACCATATATTTT
CATSRIPGTTGNTIYF
>TRBJ2-1|-|TRBV19|-
TGTGCCAGTAGTCCAGGGGTTGGCGGGTACAATGAGCAGTTCTTC
CASSPGVGGYNEQFF
>TRBJ2-2|TRBD1|TRBV5-6|-
TGTGCCAGCGAGGACAGGGTAACCGGGGAGCTGTTTTTT
CASEDRVTGELFF
>TRBJ2-7|TRBD2|TRBV5-4|-
TGTGCCAGCAGCGCGGGACTAGCGGGGTTACAAGAGCAGTACTTC
CASSAGLAGLQEQYF
>TRBJ1-6|TRBD1|TRBV25-1|-
TGTGCCAGCAGTGATCCCGGGACAGGGCATTCACCCCTCCACTTT
CASSDPGTGHSPLHF
>TRBJ1-5|-|TRBV7-9|-
TGTGCCAGCAGCTTGTCACAGGGATTAGAGCCCCAGCATTTT
CASSLSQGLEPQHF
>TRBJ1-2|-|TRBV6-2/TRBV6-3|-
TGTGCCAGCAGTTACTCGGACAGCTATGGCTACACCTTC
CASSYSDSYGYTF
>TRBJ2-6|-|TRBV24-1|-
TGTGCCACCAGTGATCCCACAGGGTCTGGGGCCAACGTCCTGACTTTC
CATSDPTGSGANVLTF
>TRBJ1-1|TRBD1|TRBV6-1|-
TGTGCCAGCAGTGAGGACAGGGCCAGTTTTGGTGAAGCTTTCTTT
CASSEDRASFGEAFF
>TRBJ2-7|-|TRBV1|-
TGCACCAGCAGCCAAGCCCGAGGACTAGCGGGGGGATCCTACGAGCAGTACTTC
CTSSQARGLAGGSYEQYF
>TRBJ2-1|-|TRBV5-1|-
TGCGCCAGCAGCTCCACCCCCGGCTACAATGAGCAGTTCTTC
CASSSTPGYNEQFF
>TRBJ1-2|-|TRBV5-8|-
TGTGCCAGCAGCTTATTAGGGGCGGCGGGGGCAGACTATGGCTACACCTTC
CASSLLGAAGADYGYTF
>TRBJ1-5|-|TRBV10-2|-
TGCGCCAGCAGTGAGCGGGGGGTTGGGCAGCCCCAGCATTTT
CASSERGVGQPQHF
>TRBJ2-5|-|TRBV19|-
TGTGCCAGTAGTATTACAGGGATCCAAGAGACCCAGTACTTC
CASSITGIQETQYF
>TRBJ1-1|-|TRBV3-1/TRBV3-2|-
TGTGCCAGCAGCCAAGGAGCGGTATTGGAAGCTTTCTTT
CASSQGAVLEAFF
>TRBJ1-1|-|TRBV11-2|-
TGTGCCAGCAGCTTAATAGGTGGAGTCACTGAAGCTTTCTTT
CASSLIGGVTEAFF
>TRBJ1-5|-|TRBV3-1/TRBV3-2|-
TGTGCCAGCAGCCAAGGGGCGCAGCCCCAGCATTTT
CASSQGAQPQHF
>TRBJ2-3|-|TRBV15|-
TGTGCCACATTGGACTGGTCTAGCACAGATACGCAGTATTTT
CATLDWSSTDTQYF
>TRBJ1-2|-|TRBV28|-
TGTGCCAGCAGTTTATTGAGGTCTAACTATGGCTACACCTTC
CASSLLRSNYGYTF
>TRBJ1-5|TRBD1|TRBV19|-
TGTGCCAGTAGTCCCAGGGGGGCTTCCAATCAGCCCCAGCATTTT
CASSPRGASNQPQHF
>TRBJ2-3|TRBD1|TRBV11-3|-
TGTGCCAGCAGCTTCTCCGGGACAGGGCTCACAGATACGCAGTATTTT
CASSFSGTGLTDTQYF
>TRBJ1-3|-|TRBV7-2|-
TGTGCCAGCAGCTCGGGACTGGGAAACACCATATATTTT
CASSSGLGNTIYF
>TRBJ2-5|TRBD1|TRBV7-9|few
TGTGCCAGCAGCCAACAAACCGGGACAGGGGGCAAGGGAGAGACCCAGTACTTC
CASSQQTGTGGKGETQYF
>TRBJ1-2|-|TRBV2|-
TGTGCCAGCAGTCCGACCCCACAGAGCCTCTATGGCTACACCTTC
CASSPTPQSLYGYTF
>TRBJ1-1|-|TRBV14|-
TGTGCCAGCAGCCAATTCCCGGACCCGATTAGGGGAAAGTACACTGAAGCTTTCTTT
CASSQFPDPIRGKYTEAFF
>TRBJ1-2|-|TRBV19|-
TGTGCCAGTAGTATAGAAGGAGGGAGTGACTATGGCTACACCTTC
CASSIEGGSDYGYTF
>TRBJ1-1|-|TRBV5-6|few
TGTGCCAGCAGCGTGGGACAGAACACTGAAGCTTTCTTT
CASSVGQNTEAFF